This T cell receptor (beta chain) was profiled in a study of T cell changes during pregnancy in multiple sclerosis (dated by TCRdb to 2018 to 2020). The study in broad terms: The study looked at changes in the T cell repertoire across pregnancy in women with multiple sclerosis.

As to this clone: Its antigen specificity is not known. Base quality data are lacking; no much larger clone is found one base away.

The junction carries 15 bases between V and J, which are trimmed by 6 bases and 1 base respectively. The CDR3 sequence holds 15 residues, the cysteine and phenylalanine included. Only CDR3 DNA remains: 45 bases, in frame from the first base. The germline V gene (reference sequence) sets CDR1 to MNHEY and CDR2 to SMNVEV. Receptor libraries were prepared by the immunoSEQ multiplex PCR assay. TCRdb holds this immuneACCESS table with in-frame rearrangements only. Some clones are missing; in checked studies, unresolved V genes explain under half, and the rest has no known cause. For this sample the table gives around 40,000 clones, of which under 95% were detected only once. In total, the top ten clones hold approximately 5% of the sample.

The sequence links TRBV27 to TRBJ1-1; the D gene is unclear. The TCR sequence derives from a female donor with multiple sclerosis, enrolled in a pregnancy study. Sample: CD8+ T cells from peripheral blood mononuclear cells, taken in the third trimester of pregnancy. The CDR3 in this case is CASRKPVSSNTEAFF. The nucleotides are TGTGCCAGCAGGAAGCCGGTATCCTCGAACACTGAAGCTTTCTTT.